The following is a T cell receptor (beta chain) sequence with its context. TCRdb passed the RT-PCR reads through MiXCR, listing each CDR3 protein once. This sample yields 100,000 to 130,000 distinct CDR3 sequences, of which around 36% are seen a single time; about 27% belongs to the top ten. The record originates from a study of patients and donors after allogeneic stem cell transplantation. Trimming pared 1 base from V and 3 bases from J, leaving 13 bases between. Per the germline V gene, CDR1 is SEHNR and CDR2 is FQNEAQ (reference sequence). This CDR3 contains 15 residues. The specimen sequenced was blood, either unsorted or a sorted T cell fraction (not recorded which). The source is a human donor who was either an allogeneic HSCT recipient or a stem cell or donor lymphocyte infusion donor (not recorded which). It is not recorded whose cells these are; they may come from a transplant donor. V and J are TRBV7-9 and TRBJ2-7, with D perhaps matching TRBD2 (5 bases). For the CDR3, the DNA is TGTGCCAGCAGCTTAGGGCAAGTGAGGGTCTACGAGCAGTACTTC. This translates into CASSLGQVRVYEQYF.